This TCR beta chain was found in a study of tumor and adjacent non-tumor tissue in lung cancer. Study-level background: There were 11 to 13 adenocarcinoma, 2 squamous cell carcinoma and 1 small cell lung cancer cases. Patients were aged roughly 31 to 76, approximately 11 men and roughly 5 women, stage I to III. About 4.2 million productive TCRbeta reads were obtained per sample on average.

Regarding this clonotype: Its specificity is not known. A much larger clone lies one base from this, so it may be a read error.

Three rounds of nested PCR, following a modified ARM-PCR protocol, produced the TCRbeta library. TCRdb analysed the multiplex PCR reads with MiXCR anew, one entry per CDR3 protein. This table holds about 60,000 distinct CDR3 sequences, around 64% found once. Study-wide points: Compared with tumor, normal lung showed significantly lower TCR diversity.

The CDR3 covers 14 residues. CDR1 is SGHDN, CDR2 FVKESK, per germline. RNA was extracted from bulk tissue without any cell sorting. Distant lung tissue was collected more than 3 cm away from the tumor edge. The sequenced sample consisted of distant non-tumor lung tissue. The clonotype originates from a man in his 70s with non-small cell lung cancer. The V and J genes are TRBV14 and TRBJ2-1; 7 positions match TRBD1. The CDR3 DNA reads as TGTGCCAGCAGCCAAGTAATAGGGGGCTCTGAGCACTTCTTC. Amino acids: CASSQVIGGSEHFF.